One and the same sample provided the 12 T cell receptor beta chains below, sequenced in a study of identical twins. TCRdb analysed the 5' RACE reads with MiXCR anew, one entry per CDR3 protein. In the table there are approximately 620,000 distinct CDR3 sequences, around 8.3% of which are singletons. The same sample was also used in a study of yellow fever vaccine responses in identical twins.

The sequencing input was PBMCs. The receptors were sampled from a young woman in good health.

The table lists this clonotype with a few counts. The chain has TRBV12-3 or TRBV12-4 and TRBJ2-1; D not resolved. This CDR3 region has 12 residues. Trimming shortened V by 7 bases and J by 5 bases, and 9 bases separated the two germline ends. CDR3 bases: TGTGCCAGCAACCTGGCACACAATGAGCAGTTCTTC. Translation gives CASNLAHNEQFF.

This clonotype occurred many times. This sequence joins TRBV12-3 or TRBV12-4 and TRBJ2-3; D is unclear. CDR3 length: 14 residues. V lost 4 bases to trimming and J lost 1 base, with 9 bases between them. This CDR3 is CASSYPQGTDTQYF. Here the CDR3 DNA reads TGTGCCAGCAGTTACCCCCAAGGCACAGATACGCAGTATTTT.

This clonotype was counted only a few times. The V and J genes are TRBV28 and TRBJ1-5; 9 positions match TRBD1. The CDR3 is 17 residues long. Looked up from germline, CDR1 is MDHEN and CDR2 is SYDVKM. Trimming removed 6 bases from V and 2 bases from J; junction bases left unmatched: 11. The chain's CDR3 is CASRTPGQGKGNQPQHF. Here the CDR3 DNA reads TGTGCCAGCAGGACTCCGGGACAGGGAAAGGGCAATCAGCCCCAGCATTTT.

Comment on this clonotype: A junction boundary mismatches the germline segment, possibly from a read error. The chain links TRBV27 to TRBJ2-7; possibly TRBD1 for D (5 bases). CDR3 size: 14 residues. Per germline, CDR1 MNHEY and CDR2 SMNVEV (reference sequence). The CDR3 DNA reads TGTGCCTGCAGTTCCCCCGACTTGGACAACGAGCAGTACTTC. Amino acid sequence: CACSSPDLDNEQYF.

DNA of the CDR3: TGTGCCAGTACCGACAGGCGCCAAAGGGAGACCCAGTACTTC. Protein sequence: CASTDRRQRETQYF. V is TRBV19 and J is TRBJ2-5; possibly TRBD1 for D (6 bases). The V and J ends lost 7 bases and 5 bases respectively, with 17 bases between them. The CDR3 loop spans 14 amino acids. Germline V lookup: CDR1 LNHDA, CDR2 SQIVND (reference sequence).

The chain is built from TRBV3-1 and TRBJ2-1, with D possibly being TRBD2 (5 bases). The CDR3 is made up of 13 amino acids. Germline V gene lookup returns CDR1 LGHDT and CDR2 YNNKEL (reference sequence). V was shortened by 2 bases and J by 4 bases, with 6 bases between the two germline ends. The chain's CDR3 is CASSQREYNEQFF. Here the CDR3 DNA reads TGTGCCAGCAGCCAACGGGAATACAATGAGCAGTTCTTC.

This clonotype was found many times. The CDR3 DNA reads as TGTGCCAGCAGGAGGTCACAGGGTTGGGAGAATTCACCCCTCCACTTT. Amino acid sequence: CASRRSQGWENSPLHF. V gene TRBV12-3 or TRBV12-4 combines with J gene TRBJ1-6; TRBD1 is a possible D gene (6 bases). The CDR3 loop spans 16 amino acids. The ends were cut back, 6 bases at V and 7 bases at J, with 19 bases in the middle.

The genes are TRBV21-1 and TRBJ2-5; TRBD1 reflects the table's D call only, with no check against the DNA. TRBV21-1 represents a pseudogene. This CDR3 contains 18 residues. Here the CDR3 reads CASSKGDRAIQNQETQYF. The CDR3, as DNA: TGTGCCAGCAGCAAAGGGGACAGGGCGATTCAGAACCAAGAGACCCAGTACTTC.

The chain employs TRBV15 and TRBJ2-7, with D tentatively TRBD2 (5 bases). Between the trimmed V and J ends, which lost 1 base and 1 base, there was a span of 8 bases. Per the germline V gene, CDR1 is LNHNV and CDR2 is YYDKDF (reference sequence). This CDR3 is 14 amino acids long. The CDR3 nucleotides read TGTGCCACCAGCAGAGCACAGCGGTCCTACGAGCAGTACTTC. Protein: CATSRAQRSYEQYF.

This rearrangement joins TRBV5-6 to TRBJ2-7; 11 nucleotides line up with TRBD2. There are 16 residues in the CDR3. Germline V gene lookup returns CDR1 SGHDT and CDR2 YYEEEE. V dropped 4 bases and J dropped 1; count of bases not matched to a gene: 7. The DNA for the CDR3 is TGTGCCAGCAGCGAGTTGGGACTAGCGGATTCCTACGAGCAGTACTTC. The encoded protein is CASSELGLADSYEQYF.

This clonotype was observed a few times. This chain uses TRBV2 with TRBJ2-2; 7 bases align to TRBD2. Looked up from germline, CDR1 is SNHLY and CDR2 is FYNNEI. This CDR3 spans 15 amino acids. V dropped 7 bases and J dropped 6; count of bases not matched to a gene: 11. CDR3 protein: CASIAGEYSAGELFF. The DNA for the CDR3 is TGTGCCAGCATCGCGGGAGAGTACTCGGCCGGGGAGCTGTTTTTT.

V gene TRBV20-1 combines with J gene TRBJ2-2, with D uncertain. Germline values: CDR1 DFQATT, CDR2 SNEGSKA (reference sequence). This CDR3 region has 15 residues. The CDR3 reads CSAKRGSRNTGELFF. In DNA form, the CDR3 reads TGCAGCGCGAAACGTGGAAGTCGGAACACCGGGGAGCTGTTTTTT.